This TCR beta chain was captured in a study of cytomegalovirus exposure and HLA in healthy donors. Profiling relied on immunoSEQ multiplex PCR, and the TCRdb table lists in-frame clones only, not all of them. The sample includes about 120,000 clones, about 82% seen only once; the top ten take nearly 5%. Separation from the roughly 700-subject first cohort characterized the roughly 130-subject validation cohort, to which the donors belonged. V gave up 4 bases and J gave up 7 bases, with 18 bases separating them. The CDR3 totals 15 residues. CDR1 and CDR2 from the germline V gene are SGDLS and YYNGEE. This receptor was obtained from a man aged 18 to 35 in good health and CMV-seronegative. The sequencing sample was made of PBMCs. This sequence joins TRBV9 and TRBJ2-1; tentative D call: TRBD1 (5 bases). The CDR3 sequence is CASSSFGGARNEQFF. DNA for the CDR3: TGTGCCAGCAGCTCATTTGGTGGGGCTAGGAATGAGCAGTTCTTC.